A selection of T cell receptor beta chains follows, all from one sample in a study of shared clonotypes between healthy human individuals. Here immunoSEQ multiplex PCR was the method, and the copy in TCRdb shows in-frame clones only, minus some. The sample consists of some 2,400,000 clones, more than 90% of them appearing once. Sequences were obtained from naive CD4+ T cells sorted from blood. The source is a young man in good health. Both conserved end residues are part of each CDR3. The order of the fields is clone size, D gene, J gene, V gene, CDR3 protein, CDR3 DNA. A D gene is named only where the DNA matches it firmly. Part of the rows lack a size; the others show once, few, many or a class for expanded clones.

clone size: -
D gene: -
J gene: TRBJ1-1
V gene: TRBV5-6
CDR3 protein: CASSLLGRTNTEAFF
CDR3 DNA: TGTGCCAGCAGCTTGTTGGGACGGACGAACACTGAAGCTTTCTTT

clone size: -
D gene: -
J gene: TRBJ2-7
V gene: TRBV5-1
CDR3 protein: CASSLESWYEQYF
CDR3 DNA: TGCGCCAGCAGCTTGGAATCTTGGTACGAGCAGTACTTC

clone size: -
D gene: TRBD1
J gene: TRBJ1-1
V gene: TRBV19
CDR3 protein: CASREGTANTEAFF
CDR3 DNA: TGTGCCAGCAGGGAGGGGACAGCTAACACTGAAGCTTTCTTT

clone size: once
D gene: TRBD1
J gene: TRBJ2-3
V gene: TRBV5-1
CDR3 protein: CASRTGGAGDTQYF
CDR3 DNA: TGCGCCAGCCGGACAGGGGGCGCGGGAGATACGCAGTATTTT

clone size: -
D gene: -
J gene: TRBJ2-6
V gene: TRBV5-1
CDR3 protein: CASHPGFSGANVLTF
CDR3 DNA: TGCGCCAGCCATCCAGGGTTTTCGGGGGCCAACGTCCTGACTTTC

clone size: -
D gene: TRBD2
J gene: TRBJ2-3
V gene: TRBV10-3
CDR3 protein: CAISESGGGRYTDTQYF
CDR3 DNA: TGTGCCATCAGTGAGTCTGGCGGGGGGCGTTACACAGATACGCAGTATTTT

clone size: -
D gene: -
J gene: TRBJ2-5
V gene: TRBV6-6
CDR3 protein: CASSYPEKMETQYF
CDR3 DNA: TGTGCCAGCAGTTACCCTGAAAAAATGGAGACCCAGTACTTC

clone size: -
D gene: -
J gene: TRBJ2-2
V gene: TRBV6-5
CDR3 protein: CASSYSRGGTGELFF
CDR3 DNA: TGTGCCAGCAGTTACTCCAGGGGTGGCACCGGGGAGCTGTTTTTT

clone size: -
D gene: -
J gene: TRBJ2-1
V gene: TRBV15
CDR3 protein: CATGGYPNEQFF
CDR3 DNA: TGTGCCACCGGCGGCTACCCCAATGAGCAGTTCTTC

clone size: -
D gene: TRBD1
J gene: TRBJ1-4
V gene: TRBV4-3
CDR3 protein: CASSQDATGGLKKLFF
CDR3 DNA: TGCGCCAGCAGCCAAGATGCGACAGGGGGTTTGAAAAAACTGTTTTTT

clone size: -
D gene: -
J gene: TRBJ2-1
V gene: TRBV30
CDR3 protein: CAWSVAVTYNEQFF
CDR3 DNA: TGTGCCTGGAGTGTAGCGGTAACCTACAATGAGCAGTTCTTC

clone size: -
D gene: -
J gene: TRBJ2-4
V gene: TRBV18
CDR3 protein: CASSYSGTTPPKNIQYF
CDR3 DNA: TGTGCCAGCTCGTATTCCGGGACCACTCCCCCCAAAAACATTCAGTACTTC

clone size: -
D gene: TRBD1
J gene: TRBJ1-2
V gene: TRBV25-1
CDR3 protein: CASRESLGDRNYGYTF
CDR3 DNA: TGTGCCAGCAGGGAATCCCTAGGGGACAGGAACTATGGCTACACCTTC

clone size: -
D gene: -
J gene: TRBJ1-4
V gene: TRBV28
CDR3 protein: CASSPRVGGEKLFF
CDR3 DNA: TGTGCCAGCAGCCCCAGGGTAGGAGGCGAAAAACTGTTTTTT

clone size: -
D gene: TRBD1
J gene: TRBJ1-2
V gene: TRBV2
CDR3 protein: CASSLRGELYGYTF
CDR3 DNA: TGTGCCAGCAGCCTCAGGGGGGAGTTGTATGGCTACACCTTC

clone size: -
D gene: TRBD1
J gene: TRBJ1-2
V gene: TRBV6-4
CDR3 protein: CASSDDATGSIYGYTF
CDR3 DNA: TGTGCCAGCAGTGACGACGCGACAGGGTCAATTTATGGCTACACCTTC